Below are 5 T cell receptor beta chains sequenced from a single sample in a study of vaccination effects on CD4 cells after COVID-19. Before sequencing took place, the ViraFEST assay used viral peptide pools to expand antigen-specific CD4+ T cells. Following a roughly 9-day culture, CD4+ T cells were purified. Of the BNT162b2 and mRNA-1273 vaccines, participants received two doses of one or the other. These receptors have no identified antigens. Measured with immunoSEQ multiplex PCR; TCRdb has only the in-frame clones, and not every one. Of 25,000 to 35,000 clones in the sample, roughly 60% were seen once. The sequencing used CD4+ T cells from PBMCs cultured with SARS-CoV-2 spike peptides, collected after COVID-19 vaccination. The receptor source for this set is a human donor who received a COVID-19 vaccine.

This clone occurred once. The chain uses TRBV14 and TRBJ2-1; 9 positions match TRBD1. The CDR3 totals 20 residues. Losses at the gene ends were 1 base for V and 1 base for J; bases not matched to a gene: 14. Germline CDR1 reads SGHDN; CDR2 reads FVKESK. CDR3 bases: TGTGCCAGCAGCCAAGTATCCCAAAAAAGACAGGGGGGGTCCTACAATGAGCAGTTCTTC. Amino acids: CASSQVSQKRQGGSYNEQFF.

In its sample, this clone ranks as medium-sized. V and J are TRBV2 and TRBJ1-5; the D gene is possibly TRBD1 (5 bases). CDR3 length equals 15 residues. The germline V gene encodes CDR1 SNHLY and CDR2 FYNNEI. V was trimmed by 4 bases and J by 3 bases, leaving 13 bases between them. CDR3: CASSGLGASNQPQHF. The CDR3 DNA is TGTGCCAGCAGTGGGCTTGGGGCCTCCAATCAGCCCCAGCATTTT.

V and J are TRBV5-8 and TRBJ2-3; the D is unclear. CDR1 is SGHTS and CDR2 is YDEGEE in the germline V gene. V lost 0 bases, J lost 13 bases, and 21 bases lay in between. CDR3 length equals 15 residues. The CDR3 DNA is TGTGCCAGCAGCTTGGAGAATAATCTGGACCGGCGAGAGTATTTT. Translating it yields CASSLENNLDRREYF.

J is TRBJ1-1 and V is TRBV11-3; a possible D gene is TRBD1 (5 bases). The germline CDR1 and CDR2 sequences are SGHNT and YENEEA. The ends were cut back, 2 bases at V and 0 bases at J, with 16 bases in the middle. CDR3 length equals 17 residues. The CDR3 DNA reads TGTGCCAGCAGCTTAAATCAAGGAGGGACTATGAACACTGAAGCTTTCTTT. As protein: CASSLNQGGTMNTEAFF. Together with reference TRBV11-3 and TRBJ1-1, the CDR3 gives the full variable domain: EAGVVQSPRYKIIEKKQPVAFWCNPISGHNTLYWYLQNLGQGPELLIRYENEEAVDDSQLPKDRFSAERLKGVDSTLKIQPAELGDSAVYLCASSLNQGGTMNTEAFFGQGTRLTVV.

The V and J genes are TRBV5-1 and TRBJ2-1, with 8 nucleotides matching TRBD1. This CDR3 spans 14 amino acids. Germline values: CDR1 SGHRS, CDR2 YFSETQ. With V trimmed by 2 bases and J by 6 bases, 4 bases remained unmatched. The CDR3 region is CASSFDRGSNEQFF. The CDR3 DNA reads TGCGCCAGCAGCTTTGACAGGGGTAGCAATGAGCAGTTCTTC.